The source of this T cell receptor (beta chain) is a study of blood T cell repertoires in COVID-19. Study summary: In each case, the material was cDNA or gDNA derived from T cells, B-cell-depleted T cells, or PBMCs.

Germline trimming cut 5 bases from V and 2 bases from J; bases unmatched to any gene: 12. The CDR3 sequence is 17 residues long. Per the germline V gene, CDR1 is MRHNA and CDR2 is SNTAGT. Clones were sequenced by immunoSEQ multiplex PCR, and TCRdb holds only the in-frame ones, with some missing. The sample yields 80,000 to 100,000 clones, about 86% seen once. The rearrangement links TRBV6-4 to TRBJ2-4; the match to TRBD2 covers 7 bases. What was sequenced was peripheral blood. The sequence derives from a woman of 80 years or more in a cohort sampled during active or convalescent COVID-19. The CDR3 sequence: CASSPSWAGDTKNIQYF. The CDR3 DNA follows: TGTGCCAGCAGTCCCTCTTGGGCGGGAGATACCAAAAACATTCAGTACTTC.